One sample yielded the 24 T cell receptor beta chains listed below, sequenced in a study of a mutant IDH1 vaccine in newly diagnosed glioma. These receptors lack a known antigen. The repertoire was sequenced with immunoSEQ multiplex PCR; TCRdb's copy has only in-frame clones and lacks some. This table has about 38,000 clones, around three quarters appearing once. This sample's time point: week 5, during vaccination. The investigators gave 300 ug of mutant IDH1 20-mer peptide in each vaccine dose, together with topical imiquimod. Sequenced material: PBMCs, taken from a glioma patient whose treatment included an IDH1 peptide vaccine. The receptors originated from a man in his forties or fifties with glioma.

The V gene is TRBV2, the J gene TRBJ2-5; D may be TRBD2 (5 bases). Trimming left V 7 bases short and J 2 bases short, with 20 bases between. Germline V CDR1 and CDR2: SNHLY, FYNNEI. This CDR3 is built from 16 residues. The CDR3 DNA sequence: TGTGCCAGCAACGTAGGTCGGGTCGGGAAACAAGAGACCCAGTACTTC. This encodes CASNVGRVGKQETQYF.

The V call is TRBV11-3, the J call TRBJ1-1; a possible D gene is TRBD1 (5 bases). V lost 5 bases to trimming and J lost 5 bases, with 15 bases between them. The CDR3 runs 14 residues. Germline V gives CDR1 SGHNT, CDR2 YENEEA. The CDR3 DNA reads TGTGCCAGCAGCCCTGCCGGGGGAGAAACTGAAGCTTTCTTT. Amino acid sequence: CASSPAGGETEAFF.

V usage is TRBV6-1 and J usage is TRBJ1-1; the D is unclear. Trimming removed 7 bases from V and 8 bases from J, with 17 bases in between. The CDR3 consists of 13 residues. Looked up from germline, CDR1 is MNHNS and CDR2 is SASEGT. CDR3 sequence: CASNLGGELEAFF. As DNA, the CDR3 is TGTGCCAGCAACCTGGGCGGCGAACTGGAAGCTTTCTTT.

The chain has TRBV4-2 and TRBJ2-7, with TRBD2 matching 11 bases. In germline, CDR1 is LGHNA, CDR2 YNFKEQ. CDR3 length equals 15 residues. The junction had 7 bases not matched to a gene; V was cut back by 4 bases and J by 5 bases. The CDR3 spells CASSPLAGGPDEQYF. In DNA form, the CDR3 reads TGTGCCAGCAGCCCGCTAGCGGGGGGCCCCGACGAGCAGTACTTC.

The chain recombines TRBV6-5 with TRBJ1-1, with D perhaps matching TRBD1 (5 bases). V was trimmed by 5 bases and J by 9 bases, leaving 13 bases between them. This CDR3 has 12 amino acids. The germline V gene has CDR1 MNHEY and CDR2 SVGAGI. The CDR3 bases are TGTGCCAGCAGTCCCCGCTGGGGACAAGCTTTCTTT. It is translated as CASSPRWGQAFF.

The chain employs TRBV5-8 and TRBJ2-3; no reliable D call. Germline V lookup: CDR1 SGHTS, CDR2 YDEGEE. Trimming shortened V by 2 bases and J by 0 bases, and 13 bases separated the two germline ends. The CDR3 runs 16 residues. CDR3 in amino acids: CASSFGARVSTDTQYF. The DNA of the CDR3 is TGTGCCAGCAGCTTCGGCGCACGCGTTAGCACAGATACGCAGTATTTT.

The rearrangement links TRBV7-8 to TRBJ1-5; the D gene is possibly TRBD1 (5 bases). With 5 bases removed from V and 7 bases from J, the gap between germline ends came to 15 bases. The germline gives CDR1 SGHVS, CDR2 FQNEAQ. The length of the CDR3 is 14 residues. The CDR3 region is CASSTRTIGQPQHF. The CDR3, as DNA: TGTGCCAGCAGCACAAGGACAATAGGGCAGCCCCAGCATTTT.

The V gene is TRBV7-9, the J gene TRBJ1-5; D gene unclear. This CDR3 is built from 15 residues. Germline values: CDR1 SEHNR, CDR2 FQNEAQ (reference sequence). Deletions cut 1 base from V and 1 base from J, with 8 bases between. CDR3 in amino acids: CASSLDTTSNQPQHF. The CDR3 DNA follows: TGTGCCAGCAGCTTAGATACGACGAGCAATCAGCCCCAGCATTTT.

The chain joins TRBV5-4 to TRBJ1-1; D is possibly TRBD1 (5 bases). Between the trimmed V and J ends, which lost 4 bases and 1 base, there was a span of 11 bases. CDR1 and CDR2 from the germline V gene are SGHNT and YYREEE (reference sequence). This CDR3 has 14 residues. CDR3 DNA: TGTGCCAGCAGCCTGTACACAGGGAACACTGAAGCTTTCTTT. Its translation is CASSLYTGNTEAFF.

CDR3 in DNA: TGTGCCAGCAGGTCAGGGAGTGACGAGCAGTACTTC. Protein sequence: CASRSGSDEQYF. V and J are TRBV7-9 and TRBJ2-7; D may correspond to TRBD1 or TRBD2 (5 bases each). The germline V gene encodes CDR1 SEHNR and CDR2 FQNEAQ (reference sequence). With 6 bases removed from V and 5 bases from J, the gap between germline ends came to 11 bases. This CDR3 is 12 amino acids long.

The CDR3 protein is CASSARTGTGANVLTF. The DNA of the CDR3 is TGTGCCAGCAGCGCGCGGACAGGGACTGGGGCCAACGTCCTGACTTTC. The V gene is TRBV7-8, the J gene TRBJ2-6; 8 nucleotides agree with TRBD1. V lost 5 bases, J lost 2 bases, and 5 bases stayed unmatched. There are 16 residues in the CDR3. Germline CDR1 reads SGHVS; CDR2 reads FQNEAQ. The whole variable domain, filled in from reference TRBV7-8 and TRBJ2-6, reads GAGVSQSPRYKVAKRGQDVALRCDPISGHVSLFWYQQALGQGPEFLTYFQNEAQLDKSGLPSDRFFAERPEGSVSTLKIQRTQQEDSAVYLCASSARTGTGANVLTFGAGSRLTVL.

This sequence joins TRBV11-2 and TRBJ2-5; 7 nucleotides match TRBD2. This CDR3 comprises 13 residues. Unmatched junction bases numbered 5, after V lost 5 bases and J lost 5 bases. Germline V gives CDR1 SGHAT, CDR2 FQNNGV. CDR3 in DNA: TGTGCCAGCAGCCGGACTAGTCCGGAGACCCAGTACTTC. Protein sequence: CASSRTSPETQYF.

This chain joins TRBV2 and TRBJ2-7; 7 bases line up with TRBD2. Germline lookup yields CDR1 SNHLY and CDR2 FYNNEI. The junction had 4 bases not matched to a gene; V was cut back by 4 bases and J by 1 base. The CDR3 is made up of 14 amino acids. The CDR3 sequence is CASSVREGSYEQYF. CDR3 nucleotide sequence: TGTGCCAGCAGTGTCAGGGAGGGTTCCTACGAGCAGTACTTC.

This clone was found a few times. CDR3 sequence (DNA): TGCGCCAGCAGCTTGGGACAGCTGGGATCCGGGGGGAATGAGCAGTTCTTC. Translation: CASSLGQLGSGGNEQFF. This chain joins TRBV5-1 and TRBJ2-1; 7 positions agree with TRBD2. The germline V gene has CDR1 SGHRS and CDR2 YFSETQ. The CDR3 runs 17 residues. V shed 0 bases and J 7 bases; nucleotides not matched to a gene: 13.

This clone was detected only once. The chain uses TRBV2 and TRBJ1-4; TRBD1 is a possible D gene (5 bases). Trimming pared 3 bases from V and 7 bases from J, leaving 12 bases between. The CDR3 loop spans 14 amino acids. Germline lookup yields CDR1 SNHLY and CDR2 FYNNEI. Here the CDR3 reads CASSDWGVGEKLFF. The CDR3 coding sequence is TGTGCCAGCAGTGATTGGGGGGTTGGTGAAAAACTGTTTTTT.

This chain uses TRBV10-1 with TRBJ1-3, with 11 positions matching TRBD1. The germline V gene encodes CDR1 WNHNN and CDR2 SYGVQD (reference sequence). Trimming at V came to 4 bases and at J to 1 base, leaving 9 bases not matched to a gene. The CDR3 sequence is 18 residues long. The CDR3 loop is CASSGFGTGGRSGNTIYF. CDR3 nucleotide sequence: TGCGCCAGCAGTGGATTCGGGACAGGGGGAAGGTCTGGAAACACCATATATTTT.

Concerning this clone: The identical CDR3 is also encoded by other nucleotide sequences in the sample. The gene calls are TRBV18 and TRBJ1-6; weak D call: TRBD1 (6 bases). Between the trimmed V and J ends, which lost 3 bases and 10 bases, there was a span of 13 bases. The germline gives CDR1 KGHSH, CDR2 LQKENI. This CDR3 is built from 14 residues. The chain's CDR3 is CASSPDRVGSPLHF. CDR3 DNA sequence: TGTGCCAGCTCACCGGACAGAGTTGGCTCACCCCTCCACTTT.

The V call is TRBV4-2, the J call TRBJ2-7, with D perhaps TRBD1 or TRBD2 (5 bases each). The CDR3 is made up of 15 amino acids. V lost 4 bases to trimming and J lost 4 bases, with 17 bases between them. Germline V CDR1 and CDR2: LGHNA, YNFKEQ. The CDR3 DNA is TGTGCCAGCAGCCCGACCGGGACGGCGATTTACGAGCAGTACTTC. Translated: CASSPTGTAIYEQYF.

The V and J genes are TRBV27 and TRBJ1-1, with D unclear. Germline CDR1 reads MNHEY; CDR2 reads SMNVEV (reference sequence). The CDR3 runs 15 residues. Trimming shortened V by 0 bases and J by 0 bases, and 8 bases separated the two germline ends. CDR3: CASSLSNGVNTEAFF. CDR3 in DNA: TGTGCCAGCAGTTTATCGAATGGGGTGAACACTGAAGCTTTCTTT.

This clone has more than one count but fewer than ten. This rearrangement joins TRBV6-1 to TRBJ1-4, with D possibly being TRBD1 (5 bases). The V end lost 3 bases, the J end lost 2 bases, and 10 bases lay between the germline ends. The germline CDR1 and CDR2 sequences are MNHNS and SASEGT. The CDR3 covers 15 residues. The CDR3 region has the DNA TGTGCCAGCAGTGAGAGGTGGGGGACTAATGAAAAACTGTTTTTT. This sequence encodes CASSERWGTNEKLFF.

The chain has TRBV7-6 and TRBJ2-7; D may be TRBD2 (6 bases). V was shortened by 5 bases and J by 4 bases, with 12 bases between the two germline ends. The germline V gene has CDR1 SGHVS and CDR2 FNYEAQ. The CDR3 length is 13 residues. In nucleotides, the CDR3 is TGTGCCAGCAGCCTACAGGAGGGATACGAGCAGTACTTC. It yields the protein CASSLQEGYEQYF.

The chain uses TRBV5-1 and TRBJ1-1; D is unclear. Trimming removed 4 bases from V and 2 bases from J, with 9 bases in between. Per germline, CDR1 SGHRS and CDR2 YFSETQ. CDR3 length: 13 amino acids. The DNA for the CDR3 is TGCGCCAGCAGCCTGGACCCTAACACTGAAGCTTTCTTT. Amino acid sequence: CASSLDPNTEAFF.

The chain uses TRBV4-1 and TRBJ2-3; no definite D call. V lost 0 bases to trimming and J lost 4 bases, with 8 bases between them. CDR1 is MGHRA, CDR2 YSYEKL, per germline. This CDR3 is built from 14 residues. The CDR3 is CASSQDRGSDTQYF. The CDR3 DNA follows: TGCGCCAGCAGCCAAGATCGTGGTTCAGATACGCAGTATTTT.

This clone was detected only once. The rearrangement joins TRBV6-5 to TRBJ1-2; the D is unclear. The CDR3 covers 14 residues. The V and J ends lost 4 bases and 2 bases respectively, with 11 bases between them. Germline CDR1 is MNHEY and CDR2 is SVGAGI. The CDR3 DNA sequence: TGTGCCAGCAGTTCCTACATCGCAAACTATGGCTACACCTTC. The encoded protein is CASSSYIANYGYTF.